These 4 T cell receptor beta chains were sequenced from one sample in a study of shared clonotypes between healthy human individuals. Produced via immunoSEQ multiplex PCR; TCRdb's table is partial and in-frame only. Among 2 million to 2.5 million clones listed, 90% to 95% were seen once. Sequencing used naive CD4+ T cells sorted from blood. Specified subset: CD45RA+ positively selected. The receptors originated from a man aged 18 to 35 in good health.

V and J are TRBV5-1 and TRBJ2-5; 11 bases fit TRBD2. Trimming removed 4 bases from V and 0 bases from J; junction bases left unmatched: 5. This CDR3 is 16 amino acids long. Germline-derived CDR1 and CDR2 are SGHRS and YFSETQ. In DNA form, the CDR3 reads TGCGCCAGCAGCCGTCTAGCGGGGGGCTACCAAGAGACCCAGTACTTC. Protein: CASSRLAGGYQETQYF.

This clone has only one observation. The same CDR3 is also encoded by other DNA sequences in this sample. The chain links TRBV2 to TRBJ2-1; 12 nucleotides align to TRBD2. There are 15 residues in the CDR3. Germline CDR1 and CDR2: SNHLY and FYNNEI. J lost 4 bases, V lost 4 bases, and 2 bases had no gene match. This CDR3 reads CASSGGTSGYNEQFF. CDR3 nucleotide sequence: TGTGCCAGCAGTGGCGGGACTAGCGGGTACAATGAGCAGTTCTTC.

The table lists this clone with a count of one. The chain recombines TRBV30 with TRBJ2-3, with D unclear. Germline-derived CDR1 and CDR2 are GTSNPN and SVGIG (reference sequence). The CDR3 has 14 residues. V lost 2 bases and J 4 bases, leaving 13 bases between the germline ends. The CDR3 DNA reads TGTGCCTGGAGTCCCCGTGGCAAAGCAGATACGCAGTATTTT. Protein: CAWSPRGKADTQYF.

The chain joins TRBV5-1 to TRBJ2-5; 12 nucleotides match TRBD1. CDR1 is SGHRS and CDR2 is YFSETQ in the germline V gene. The CDR3 covers 16 residues. V was pared by 0 bases and J by 5 bases, with 5 bases of the junction left unmatched. CDR3 sequence reads: CASSLVGTGGFETQYF. The CDR3 nucleotides read TGCGCCAGCAGCTTGGTTGGGACAGGGGGCTTTGAGACCCAGTACTTC.